These T cell receptor beta chains were read from a single sample in a study of blood T cell repertoires in COVID-19. The data were produced by immunoSEQ multiplex PCR, yet TCRdb's version contains in-frame clones alone and is incomplete. The table has about 220,000 clones, roughly 89% seen once; the top ten hold under 4%. The specimen was PBMCs or T cells enriched from blood (not recorded which). The receptors were sampled from a middle-aged woman with acute COVID-19. CDR3s include the opening cysteine and the closing phenylalanine or tryptophan. The D gene is left open where the match is weak. Some rows have no size entry. The others give once, few or many, or a class for an expanded clone.

>.|.|TRBJ2-3|13|TRBV29-1
CSVEGGIPDTQYF
>.|.|TRBJ2-2|15|TRBV11-1
CASSLVRGNTGELFF
>.|TRBD1|TRBJ1-2|13|TRBV10-3
CAISGRGQGAFTF
>.|TRBD1|TRBJ1-1|12|TRBV2
CASSETGVGAFF
>once|.|TRBJ1-6|15|TRBV5-1
CASSLVDSKNSPLHF
>.|.|TRBJ1-1|15|TRBV5-4
CASSLGPRRGTEAFF
>.|TRBD1|TRBJ1-1|18|TRBV13
CASSLVGNRGAGDTEAFF
>.|TRBD1|TRBJ1-4|17|TRBV2
CASSEGLSQGEEEKLFF
>large|TRBD1|TRBJ1-1|15|TRBV11-2
CASSTGQGSNTEAFF
>.|.|TRBJ1-4|14|TRBV13
CASSSRPGGEKLFF
>.|TRBD1|TRBJ1-5|17|TRBV7-8
CASSSRETGQGNQPQHF
>.|.|TRBJ1-6|18|TRBV4-1
CASSQGDWPGQLNSPLHF
>.|TRBD1|TRBJ1-1|15|TRBV20-1
CSASVGDRTGSEAFF
>.|.|TRBJ1-1|15|TRBV10-1
CASSENLGSGAEAFF
>.|.|TRBJ1-1|13|TRBV10-3
CAISRTANTEAFF
>.|.|TRBJ1-2|15|TRBV3-1/TRBV3-2
CASSEAARMNYGYTF
>.|.|TRBJ1-3|16|TRBV7-2
CASSSSRVPSGNTIYF
>.|.|TRBJ1-2|14|TRBV29-1
CSVRRRDRVDGYTF
>.|.|TRBJ1-1|13|TRBV12-3/TRBV12-4
CASSNRVTTEAFF
>.|.|TRBJ1-1|12|TRBV25-1
CASSDRVTEAFF
>.|TRBD1|TRBJ1-4|14|TRBV7-8
CASSRRDRNEKLFF
>.|TRBD2|TRBJ2-5|14|TRBV24-1
CATSDSGGRETQYF
>once|TRBD1|TRBJ1-1|12|TRBV29-1
CSVRQGNTEAFF
>once|TRBD2|TRBJ2-5|13|TRBV7-2
CASSRGGVETQYF
>.|TRBD1|TRBJ1-1|15|TRBV11-2
CASSYTGTGPSEAFF
>.|TRBD1|TRBJ1-1|14|TRBV10-3
CAINGQGLNTEAFF
>.|TRBD1|TRBJ1-1|15|TRBV29-1
CSVEERDRGGTEAFF
>.|TRBD1|TRBJ1-1|15|TRBV14
CASSPVTGGYTEAFF
>.|TRBD1|TRBJ1-5|13|TRBV25-1
CASSGQGNQPQHF
>.|.|TRBJ1-2|14|TRBV10-3
CAISEGQLNYGYTF
>.|TRBD1|TRBJ1-3|16|TRBV5-1
CASSSQVQGAGNTIYF
>.|TRBD1|TRBJ1-2|15|TRBV7-2
CASSSNDRGSGGYTF
>.|.|TRBJ1-1|12|TRBV20-1
CSASGHAAEAFF
>few|TRBD1|TRBJ1-5|14|TRBV27
CASSIDRGGQPQHF
>.|TRBD1|TRBJ2-3|16|TRBV7-3
CASSPPGQGALDTQYF
>.|TRBD2|TRBJ2-5|17|TRBV11-3
CASSPGVAGREQETQYF
>.|.|TRBJ1-3|15|TRBV14
CASSLDRLSGNTIYF
>.|.|TRBJ2-7|12|TRBV4-3
CAKHPGNHEQYF
>.|TRBD1|TRBJ1-2|13|TRBV7-8
CASSPRDSYGYTF
>medium-sized|TRBD1|TRBJ1-5|14|TRBV25-1
CASSAGTVNQPQHF
>.|TRBD1|TRBJ1-6|14|TRBV3-1/TRBV3-2
CASSQRTGGTPLHF
>.|TRBD1|TRBJ1-5|15|TRBV5-6
CASSSDREGNQPQHF
>.|.|TRBJ1-1|14|TRBV7-8
CASSLARWNTEAFF
>.|.|TRBJ1-1|17|TRBV11-2
CASSLGVFGGRSTEAFF
>.|TRBD1|TRBJ1-1|16|TRBV14
CASSLGATGANTEAFF
>.|TRBD1|TRBJ1-2|16|TRBV3-1/TRBV3-2
CASSPRQGLSNYGYTF